This T cell receptor beta chain was captured in a study of cytomegalovirus exposure and HLA in healthy donors. General observations from the study: Immune exposure information comprised only CMV serostatus. Reports described diagnosis of cytomegalovirus status by the classifier as highly specific and sensitive. A list of 150 to 200 TCR beta chains associated with cytomegalovirus was given.

CDR3 length: 17 residues. Germline trimming cut 7 bases from V and 3 bases from J; bases unmatched to any gene: 14. Germline assignment: CDR1 SQVTM and CDR2 ANQGSEA. The primer mix had 60 Vbeta and 13 Jbeta primers. Data came from immunoSEQ multiplex PCR; TCRdb stores just in-frame clones and leaves some out. The table has roughly 130,000 clones, 80% seen once. This clone has a single count. Its target is not known. Each of the donors was a healthy bone marrow donor. Material: PBMCs. The rearrangement links TRBV29-1 to TRBJ2-3; 12 nucleotides align to TRBD2. This clonotype was sampled from a man younger than 45 in good health and CMV-seronegative. CDR3 sequence (DNA): TGCAGCGGCCGGGGGCTAGCGGGAGGGCTGGGGACAGATACGCAGTATTTT. It is translated as CSGRGLAGGLGTDTQYF.